This T cell receptor (beta chain) appears in the sequencing data of a study of naive CD8 T cells in extremely preterm neonates. Study observations and caveats: Shared CDR3 nucleotide sequences: preterm around 2.6%, term 0.35% to 0.5%, children 0.025% to 0.035%, adults roughly 0.01%. Preterm neonate repertoires were significantly less rich by iChao1 than others.

Regarding this clone: Its antigen remains unidentified.

The table came from immunoSEQ multiplex PCR; TCRdb's copy has only in-frame clones and leaves some out. The sample records several thousand clones, approximately 98% being singletons. The V gene's germline CDR1 is SGHVS and CDR2 FNYEAQ. The CDR3 loop spans 15 amino acids. Between the trimmed V and J ends, which lost 6 bases and 3 bases, there was a span of 16 bases. Healthy nonsmoking adults and healthy children aged about 15-60 months donated peripheral blood. The sample holds sorted live naive CD8+ CD45RA+CCR7+ T cells. The rearrangement uses TRBV7-6 and TRBJ2-3; TRBD1 might be the D (6 bases). The receptor was derived from a human donor in good health. Sequencing was performed on naive CD8+ T cells from blood. The DNA of the CDR3 is TGTGCCAGCAGAAAAACAGGGATGGAGACAGATACGCAGTATTTT. Its translation: CASRKTGMETDTQYF.